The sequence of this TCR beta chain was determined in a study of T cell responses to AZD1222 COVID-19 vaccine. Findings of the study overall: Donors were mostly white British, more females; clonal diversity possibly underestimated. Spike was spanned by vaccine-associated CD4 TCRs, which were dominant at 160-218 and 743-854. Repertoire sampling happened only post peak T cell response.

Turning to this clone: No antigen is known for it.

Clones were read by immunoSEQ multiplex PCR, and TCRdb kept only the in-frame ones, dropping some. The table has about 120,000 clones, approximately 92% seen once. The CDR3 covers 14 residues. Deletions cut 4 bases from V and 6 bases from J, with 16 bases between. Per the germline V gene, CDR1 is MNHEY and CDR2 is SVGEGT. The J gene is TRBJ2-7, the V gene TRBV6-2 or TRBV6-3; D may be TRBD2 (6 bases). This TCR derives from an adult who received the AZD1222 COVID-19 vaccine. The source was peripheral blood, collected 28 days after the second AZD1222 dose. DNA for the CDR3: TGTGCCAGCAGTTTTAACGGGGAGGCCGGCGAGCAGTACTTC. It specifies CASSFNGEAGEQYF.